This is a list of T cell receptor beta chains from one sample in a study of T cells in Graves' hyperthyroidism and ophthalmopathy. TCRdb reprocessed the multiplex PCR reads with MiXCR, giving one entry per CDR3 protein. The sample holds 700,000 or so distinct CDR3 sequences, less than 20% seen once. Sequencing was done on a sample of blood. The receptors originated from a man between 18 and 29 years old with Graves' hyperthyroidism. The CDR3 runs from the conserved cysteine through the conserved F or W. The D gene is left open where the match is weak. Rows give clone size only sometimes, using once, few, many, or a class for an expanded clone.

- - TRBJ2-2 TRBV24-1 CATSQYQEELFF TGTGCCACCAGTCAATATCAAGAGGAGCTGTTTTTT
few - TRBJ1-5 TRBV10-3 CAISPRTSNQPQHF TGTGCCATCAGCCCCAGGACTAGCAATCAGCCCCAGCATTTT
- - TRBJ1-3 TRBV20-1 CSGRARAGNTIYF TGCAGTGGCAGGGCGAGGGCAGGGAACACCATATATTTT
many TRBD1 TRBJ1-1 TRBV7-3 CASSTGVNTEAFF TGTGCCAGCAGCACAGGGGTGAACACTGAAGCTTTCTTT
many - TRBJ2-3 TRBV24-1 CATSERTRVGDTQYF TGTGCCACCAGTGAGCGTACCAGGGTAGGGGATACGCAGTATTTT
- - TRBJ2-1 TRBV24-1 CATSDLRGGHNEQFF TGTGCCACCAGTGATTTAAGGGGGGGGCACAATGAGCAGTTCTTC
- - TRBJ2-3 TRBV28 CASSGGPYPRGADTQYF TGTGCCAGCAGTGGGGGACCATACCCAAGGGGTGCAGATACGCAGTATTTT
many - TRBJ2-1 TRBV18 CASSRAALAGGNEQFF TGTGCCAGCTCCCGGGCGGCACTAGCAGGAGGAAATGAGCAGTTCTTC
few - TRBJ2-7 TRBV7-9 CASSPSGLPQEQYF TGTGCCAGCAGCCCCTCGGGACTGCCCCAGGAGCAGTACTTC
once - TRBJ2-3 TRBV6-2/TRBV6-3 CASSYSKTGSGTDTQYF TGTGCCAGCAGTTACTCGAAGACGGGCTCCGGCACAGATACGCAGTATTTT
few TRBD1 TRBJ1-4 TRBV6-1 CASVKGQLNEKLFF TGTGCCAGCGTGAAGGGACAGCTTAATGAAAAACTGTTTTTT
few - TRBJ1-1 TRBV10-2 CASRGREAFF TGCGCCAGCCGAGGTAGGGAAGCTTTCTTT
many - TRBJ2-3 TRBV20-1 CSARLRGGITDTQYF TGCAGTGCTCGCCTCAGAGGGGGAATCACAGATACGCAGTATTTT
many - TRBJ2-1 TRBV29-1 CSVGADPYNEQFF TGCAGCGTTGGGGCAGATCCTTACAATGAGCAGTTCTTC
many TRBD2 TRBJ2-1 TRBV28 CASHSSGYNEQFF TGTGCCAGCCATTCTAGCGGTTACAATGAGCAGTTCTTC
many - TRBJ2-5 TRBV18 CASLSGGQETQYF TGTGCCAGCCTCTCGGGCGGCCAAGAGACCCAGTACTTC
many TRBD1 TRBJ2-2 TRBV28 CASTTGQGAGELFF TGTGCCAGCACCACTGGACAGGGCGCCGGGGAGCTGTTTTTT
many TRBD1 TRBJ2-7 TRBV7-2 CASSDTGGRSYEQYF TGTGCCAGCAGCGATACAGGGGGCAGGTCCTACGAGCAGTACTTC
- - TRBJ2-1 TRBV6-2/TRBV6-3 CASSPQGGTNNEQFF TGTGCCAGCAGTCCCCAGGGGGGGACGAATAATGAGCAGTTCTTC
many TRBD2 TRBJ2-7 TRBV7-3 CASSLKLAGAREQYF TGTGCCAGCAGCTTAAAACTAGCGGGAGCTCGGGAGCAGTACTTC
- - TRBJ2-7 TRBV29-1 CSAQGTSYEQYF TGCAGCGCCCAGGGGACAAGCTACGAGCAGTACTTC
- TRBD2 TRBJ2-2 TRBV6-4 CASSYSASGRATGELFF TGTGCCAGCAGTTACTCGGCTAGCGGGAGGGCTACCGGGGAGCTGTTTTTT
few - TRBJ1-2 TRBV12-3/TRBV12-4 CASTLQVGYGYTF TGTGCCAGCACCCTCCAGGTTGGGTATGGCTACACCTTC
- TRBD2 TRBJ2-4 TRBV11-2 CASRGLAGAKNIQYF TGTGCCAGCAGGGGACTAGCGGGAGCCAAAAACATTCAGTACTTC
few - TRBJ2-3 TRBV6-2/TRBV6-3 CASSYSGVGGTDTQYF TGTGCCAGCAGTTACTCTGGGGTGGGAGGCACAGATACGCAGTATTTT
few TRBD1 TRBJ1-4 TRBV5-1 CASSLGQFTNEKLFF TGCGCCAGCAGCCTGGGACAGTTCACTAATGAAAAACTGTTTTTT
many - TRBJ1-1 TRBV12-3/TRBV12-4 CASSLVSTSEAFF TGTGCCAGCAGTTTAGTCAGTACTAGTGAAGCTTTCTTT
- - TRBJ2-7 TRBV5-6 CASSLANTGPHYEQYF TGTGCCAGCAGCTTGGCCAATACAGGCCCGCACTACGAGCAGTACTTC
- TRBD1 TRBJ2-7 TRBV7-9 CASSLRQGALHEQYF TGTGCCAGCAGCTTACGACAGGGGGCCTTGCACGAGCAGTACTTC
many - TRBJ2-7 TRBV11-2 CASSRMQQSYEQYF TGTGCCAGCAGCCGTATGCAGCAGTCCTACGAGCAGTACTTC
many - TRBJ2-7 TRBV11-2 CASSTRVGSYEQYF TGTGCCAGCAGCACGCGGGTCGGATCCTACGAGCAGTACTTC
few TRBD1 TRBJ2-1 TRBV29-1 CSVERWDRGDNEQFF TGCAGCGTTGAAAGGTGGGACAGGGGGGACAATGAGCAGTTCTTC
- - TRBJ1-5 TRBV15 CATSRPSGAGGNQPQHF TGTGCCACCAGCAGACCCTCAGGGGCGGGAGGCAATCAGCCCCAGCATTTT
- TRBD1 TRBJ2-7 TRBV28 CASSFPQGQAYEQYF TGTGCCAGCAGTTTTCCGCAGGGACAGGCCTACGAGCAGTACTTC
many TRBD2 TRBJ2-1 TRBV3-1 CASSLTSGNVDEQFF TGTGCCAGCAGCCTGACTAGCGGGAATGTAGATGAGCAGTTCTTC
few - TRBJ2-7 TRBV6-1 CASSARGGASYEQYF TGTGCCAGCAGTGCGCGGGGTGGGGCGTCCTACGAGCAGTACTTC
many - TRBJ1-1 TRBV24-1 CATSDSRIPFTDTAFF TGTGCCACCAGTGACTCCCGGATCCCTTTCACAGATACAGCTTTCTTT
many TRBD1 TRBJ2-7 TRBV28 CASSDRDSPYEQYF TGTGCCAGCAGTGATCGGGACAGCCCCTACGAGCAGTACTTC
many TRBD2 TRBJ2-1 TRBV30 CAWSLAVNNEQFF TGTGCCTGGTCGCTAGCGGTAAACAATGAGCAGTTCTTC
many - TRBJ1-2 TRBV12-3/TRBV12-4 CASSLAGNPGGYTF TGTGCCAGCAGTTTAGCGGGGAACCCCGGTGGCTACACCTTC
many - TRBJ1-5 TRBV12-3/TRBV12-4 CASSSPGHGADQPQHF TGTGCCAGCAGTTCCCCAGGACATGGGGCCGATCAGCCCCAGCATTTT
many - TRBJ2-3 TRBV18 CASSQEQITQYF TGTGCCAGCTCGCAAGAACAGATTACGCAGTATTTT
- - TRBJ2-1 TRBV12-5 CASGPPPLGHEQFF TGTGCTAGTGGGCCACCCCCTCTGGGGCATGAGCAGTTCTTC
many - TRBJ1-2 TRBV28 CASSLLLQGQGHGYTF TGTGCCAGCAGTCTACTCTTACAGGGCCAGGGACATGGCTACACCTTC
many - TRBJ2-7 TRBV28 CASSTLSADTRYEQYF TGTGCCAGCAGCACACTATCTGCGGACACCCGCTACGAGCAGTACTTC
many TRBD1 TRBJ1-2 TRBV3-1 CASSPSGTGYGYTF TGTGCCAGCAGCCCATCAGGGACAGGCTATGGCTACACCTTC
many - TRBJ2-5 TRBV20-1 CSASVGLLQETQYF TGCAGTGCTTCCGTAGGGCTACTTCAAGAGACCCAGTACTTC
- - TRBJ2-1 TRBV29-1 CSVAQGGHVNEQFF TGCAGCGTTGCCCAAGGGGGGCATGTAAATGAGCAGTTCTTC
- TRBD1 TRBJ1-3 TRBV5-6 CASSSYTLGQLNSGNTIYF TGTGCCAGCAGCTCTTATACCCTGGGACAGCTTAACTCTGGAAACACCATATATTTT
few - TRBJ2-5 TRBV5-1 CASSLVGVLQETQYF TGCGCCAGCAGCTTGGTTGGGGTCCTCCAAGAGACCCAGTACTTC
- TRBD2 TRBJ2-1 TRBV4-2 CASSPETSGNNEQFF TGTGCCAGCAGCCCAGAAACTAGCGGAAACAATGAGCAGTTCTTC
many - TRBJ2-1 TRBV6-1 CASSESLGRPSNEQFF TGTGCCAGCAGTGAAAGTTTGGGGAGGCCAAGCAATGAGCAGTTCTTC
- - TRBJ2-7 TRBV5-4 CASSLAGDRIEQYF TGTGCCAGCAGCTTGGCCGGGGACCGAATCGAGCAGTACTTC
few - TRBJ1-2 TRBV5-5 CASSLRAFYGYTF TGTGCCAGCAGCTTGAGGGCTTTCTATGGCTACACCTTC
many - TRBJ2-3 TRBV12-3/TRBV12-4 CASSFSSRGDTQYF TGTGCCAGCAGTTTCAGCAGTAGAGGAGATACGCAGTATTTT
few - TRBJ1-6 TRBV10-2 CASSMNEAPLHF TGCGCCAGCAGTATGAACGAGGCACCCCTCCACTTT
- - TRBJ2-2 TRBV7-9 CASNLVSSNTGELFF TGTGCCAGCAACTTAGTCTCAAGTAACACCGGGGAGCTGTTTTTT
- - TRBJ1-4 TRBV7-9 CASSPAALSEKLFF TGTGCCAGCAGCCCGGCGGCCTTGAGCGAAAAACTGTTTTTT